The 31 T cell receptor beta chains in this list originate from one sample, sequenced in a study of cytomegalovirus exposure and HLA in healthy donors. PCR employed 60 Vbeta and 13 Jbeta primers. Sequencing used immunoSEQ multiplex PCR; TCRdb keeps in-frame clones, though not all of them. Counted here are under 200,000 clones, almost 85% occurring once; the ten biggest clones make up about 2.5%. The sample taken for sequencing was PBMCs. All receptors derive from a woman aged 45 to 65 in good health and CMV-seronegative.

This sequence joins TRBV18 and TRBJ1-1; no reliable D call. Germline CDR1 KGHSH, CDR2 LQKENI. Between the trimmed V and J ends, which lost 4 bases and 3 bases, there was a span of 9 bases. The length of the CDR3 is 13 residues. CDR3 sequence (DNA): TGTGCCAGCTCACACGGAGAGGACACTGAAGCTTTCTTT. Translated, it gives CASSHGEDTEAFF. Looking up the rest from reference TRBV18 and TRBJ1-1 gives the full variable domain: NAGVMQNPRHLVRRRGQEARLRCSPMKGHSHVYWYRQLPEEGLKFMVYLQKENIIDESGMPKERFSAEFPKEGPSILRIQQVVRGDSAAYFCASSHGEDTEAFFGQGTRLTVV.

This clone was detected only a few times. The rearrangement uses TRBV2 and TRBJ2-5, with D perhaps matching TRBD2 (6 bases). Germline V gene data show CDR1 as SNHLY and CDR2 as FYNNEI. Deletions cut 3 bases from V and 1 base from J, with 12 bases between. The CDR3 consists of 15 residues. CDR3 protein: CASSDQGLVQETQYF. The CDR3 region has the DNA TGTGCCAGCAGTGATCAGGGACTGGTCCAAGAGACCCAGTACTTC.

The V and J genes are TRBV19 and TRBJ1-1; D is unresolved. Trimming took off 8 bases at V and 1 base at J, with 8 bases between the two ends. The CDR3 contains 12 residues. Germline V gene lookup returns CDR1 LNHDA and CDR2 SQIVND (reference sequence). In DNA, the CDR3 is TGTGCCAGTCGCCAGGCGAACACTGAAGCTTTCTTT. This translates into CASRQANTEAFF.

The CDR3 DNA reads as TGTGCCACCAGCAGAGATTTGATCGGAGGGGGCTCTAACACCATATATTTT. It specifies CATSRDLIGGGSNTIYF. The chain couples TRBV15 to TRBJ1-3; 7 positions agree with TRBD1. Germline V CDR1 and CDR2: LNHNV, YYDKDF (reference sequence). CDR3 size: 17 residues. The J segment lost 7 bases and the V segment lost 0 bases, leaving 12 bases of the junction unmatched.

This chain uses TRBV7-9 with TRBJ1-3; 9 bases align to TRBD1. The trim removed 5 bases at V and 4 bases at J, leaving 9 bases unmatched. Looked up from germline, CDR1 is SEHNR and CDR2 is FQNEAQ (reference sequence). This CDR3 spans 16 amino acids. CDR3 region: CASSPTTGGEGNTIYF. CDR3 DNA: TGTGCCAGCAGCCCTACGACAGGGGGAGAGGGAAACACCATATATTTT.

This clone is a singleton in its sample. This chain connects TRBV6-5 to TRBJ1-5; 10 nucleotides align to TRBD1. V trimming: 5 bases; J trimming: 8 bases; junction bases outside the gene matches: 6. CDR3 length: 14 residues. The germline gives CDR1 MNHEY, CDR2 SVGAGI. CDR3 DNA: TGTGCCAGCAGTCCGGACAGGGGGGGCGAGCCCCAGCATTTT. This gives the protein CASSPDRGGEPQHF.

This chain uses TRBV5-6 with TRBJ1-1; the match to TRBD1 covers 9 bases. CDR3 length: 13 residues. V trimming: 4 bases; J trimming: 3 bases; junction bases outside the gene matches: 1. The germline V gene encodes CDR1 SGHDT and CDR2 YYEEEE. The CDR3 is CASSRDRDTEAFF. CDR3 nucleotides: TGTGCCAGCAGCAGGGACAGGGACACTGAAGCTTTCTTT. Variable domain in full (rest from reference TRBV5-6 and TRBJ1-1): DAGVTQSPTHLIKTRGQQVTLRCSPKSGHDTVSWYQQALGQGPQFIFQYYEEEERQRGNFPDRFSGHQFPNYSSELNVNALLLGDSALYLCASSRDRDTEAFFGQGTRLTVV.

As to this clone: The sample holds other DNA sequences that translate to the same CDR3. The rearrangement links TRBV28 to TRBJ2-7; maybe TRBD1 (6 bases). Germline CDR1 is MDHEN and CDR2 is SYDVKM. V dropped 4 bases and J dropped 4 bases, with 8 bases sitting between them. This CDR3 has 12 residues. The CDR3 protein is CASSSDRYEQYF. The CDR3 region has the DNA TGTGCCAGCAGTTCGGACAGATACGAGCAGTACTTC.

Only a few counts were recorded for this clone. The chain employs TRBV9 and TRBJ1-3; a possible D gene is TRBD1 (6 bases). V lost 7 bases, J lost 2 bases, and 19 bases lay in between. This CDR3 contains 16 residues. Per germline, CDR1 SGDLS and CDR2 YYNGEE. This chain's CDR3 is CASSGGTGAPGNTIYF. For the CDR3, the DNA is TGTGCCAGCTCGGGGGGGACGGGGGCACCTGGAAACACCATATATTTT.

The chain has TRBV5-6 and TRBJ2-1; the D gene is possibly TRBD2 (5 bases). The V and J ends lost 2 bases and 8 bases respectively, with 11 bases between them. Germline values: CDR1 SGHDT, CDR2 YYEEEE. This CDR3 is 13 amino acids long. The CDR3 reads CASSLEPGDEQFF. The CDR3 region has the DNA TGTGCCAGCAGCTTAGAACCCGGGGATGAGCAGTTCTTC.

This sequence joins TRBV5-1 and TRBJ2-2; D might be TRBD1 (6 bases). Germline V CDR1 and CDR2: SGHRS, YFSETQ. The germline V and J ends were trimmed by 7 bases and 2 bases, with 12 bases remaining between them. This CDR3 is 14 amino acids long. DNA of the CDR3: TGCGCCAGCCGCGCACAGGGAAACACCGGGGAGCTGTTTTTT. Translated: CASRAQGNTGELFF.

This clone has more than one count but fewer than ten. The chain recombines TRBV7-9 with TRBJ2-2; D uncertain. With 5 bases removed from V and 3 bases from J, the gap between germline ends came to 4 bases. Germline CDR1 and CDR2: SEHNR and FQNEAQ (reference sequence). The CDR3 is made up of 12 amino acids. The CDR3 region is CASSPYTGELFF. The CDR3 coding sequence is TGTGCCAGCAGCCCCTACACCGGGGAGCTGTTTTTT. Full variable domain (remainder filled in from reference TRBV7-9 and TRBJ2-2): DTGVSQNPRHKITKRGQNVTFRCDPISEHNRLYWYRQTLGQGPEFLTYFQNEAQLEKSRLLSDRFSAERPKGSFSTLEIQRTEQGDSAMYLCASSPYTGELFFGEGSRLTVL.

The CDR3: CASSFSRLGRGNQPQHF. CDR3 DNA sequence: TGTGCCAGCAGTTTTTCACGCCTTGGCAGGGGTAATCAGCCCCAGCATTTT. The V call is TRBV27, the J call TRBJ1-5; a possible D gene is TRBD1 (6 bases). This CDR3 region has 17 residues. Germline CDR1 reads MNHEY; CDR2 reads SMNVEV (reference sequence). V dropped 3 bases and J dropped 4 bases, with 19 bases sitting between them.

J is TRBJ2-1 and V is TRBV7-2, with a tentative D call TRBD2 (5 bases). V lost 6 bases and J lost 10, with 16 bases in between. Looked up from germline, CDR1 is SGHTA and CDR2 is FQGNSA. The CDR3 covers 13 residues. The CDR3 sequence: CASRSAPPGEQFF. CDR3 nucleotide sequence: TGTGCCAGCAGATCGGCCCCACCGGGGGAGCAGTTCTTC.

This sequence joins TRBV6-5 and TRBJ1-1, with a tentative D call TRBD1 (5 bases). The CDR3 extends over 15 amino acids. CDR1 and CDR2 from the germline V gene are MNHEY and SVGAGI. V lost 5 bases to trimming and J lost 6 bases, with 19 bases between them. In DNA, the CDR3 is TGTGCCAGCAGTAGCCCAGGCGGGGCCCCCTCTGAAGCTTTCTTT. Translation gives CASSSPGGAPSEAFF.

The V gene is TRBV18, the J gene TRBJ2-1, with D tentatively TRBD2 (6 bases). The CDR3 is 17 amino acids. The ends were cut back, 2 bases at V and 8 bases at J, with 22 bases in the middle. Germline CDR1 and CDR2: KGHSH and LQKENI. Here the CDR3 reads CASSPSTGRMGLDEQFF. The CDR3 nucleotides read TGTGCCAGCTCACCATCGACCGGGAGAATGGGGTTGGATGAGCAGTTCTTC.

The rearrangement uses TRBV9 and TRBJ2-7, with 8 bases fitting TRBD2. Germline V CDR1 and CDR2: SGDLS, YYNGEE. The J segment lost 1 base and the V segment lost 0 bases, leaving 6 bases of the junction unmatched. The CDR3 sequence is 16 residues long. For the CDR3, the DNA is TGTGCCAGCAGCGTAGGAGCAGGCGGGGGGTCCTACGAGCAGTACTTC. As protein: CASSVGAGGGSYEQYF. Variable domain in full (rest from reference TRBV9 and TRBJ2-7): DSGVTQTPKHLITATGQRVTLRCSPRSGDLSVYWYQQSLDQGLQFLIQYYNGEERAKGNILERFSAQQFPDLHSELNLSSLELGDSALYFCASSVGAGGGSYEQYFGPGTRLTVT.

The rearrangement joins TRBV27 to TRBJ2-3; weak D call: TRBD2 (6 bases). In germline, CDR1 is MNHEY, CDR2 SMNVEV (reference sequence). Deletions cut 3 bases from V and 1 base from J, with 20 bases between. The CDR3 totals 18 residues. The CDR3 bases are TGTGCCAGCAGTTTGCTCGGACTCGGAGGGTCTGGCACAGATACGCAGTATTTT. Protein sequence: CASSLLGLGGSGTDTQYF.

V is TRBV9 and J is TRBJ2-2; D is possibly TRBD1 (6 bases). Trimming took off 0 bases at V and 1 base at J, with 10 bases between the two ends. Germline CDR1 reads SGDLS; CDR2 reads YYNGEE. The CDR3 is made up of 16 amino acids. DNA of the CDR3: TGTGCCAGCAGCGTAGAGACAGGTCTGAACACCGGGGAGCTGTTTTTT. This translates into CASSVETGLNTGELFF. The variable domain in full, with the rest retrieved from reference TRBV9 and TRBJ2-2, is DSGVTQTPKHLITATGQRVTLRCSPRSGDLSVYWYQQSLDQGLQFLIQYYNGEERAKGNILERFSAQQFPDLHSELNLSSLELGDSALYFCASSVETGLNTGELFFGEGSRLTVL.

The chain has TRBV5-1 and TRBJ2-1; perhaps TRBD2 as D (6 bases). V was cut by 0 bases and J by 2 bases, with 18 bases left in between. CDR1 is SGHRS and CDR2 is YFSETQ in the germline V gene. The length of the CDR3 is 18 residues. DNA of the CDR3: TGCGCCAGCAGCTTGGACGGGGGACGTAGGGTACCCTACAATGAGCAGTTCTTC. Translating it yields CASSLDGGRRVPYNEQFF.

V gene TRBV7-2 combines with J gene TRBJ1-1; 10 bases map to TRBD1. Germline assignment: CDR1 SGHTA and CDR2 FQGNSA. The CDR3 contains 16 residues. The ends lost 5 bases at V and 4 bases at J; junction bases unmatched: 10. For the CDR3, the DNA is TGTGCCAGCAGCCCCGGGACAGGGGTTAGGGGCACTGAAGCTTTCTTT. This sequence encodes CASSPGTGVRGTEAFF.

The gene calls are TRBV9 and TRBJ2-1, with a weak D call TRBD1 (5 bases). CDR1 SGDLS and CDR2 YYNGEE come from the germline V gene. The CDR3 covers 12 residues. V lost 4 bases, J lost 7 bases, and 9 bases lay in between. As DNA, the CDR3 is TGTGCCAGCAGCTTTTCAGGGAATGAGCAGTTCTTC. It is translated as CASSFSGNEQFF.

CDR3: CASSIPGAKSYEQYF. Written as DNA, the CDR3 is TGTGCCAGCAGCATCCCTGGGGCGAAGTCCTACGAGCAGTACTTC. The rearrangement links TRBV28 to TRBJ2-7; weak D call: TRBD1 (5 bases). Per the germline V gene, CDR1 is MDHEN and CDR2 is SYDVKM. CDR3 size: 15 residues. V was cut by 6 bases and J by 1 base, with 16 bases left in between.

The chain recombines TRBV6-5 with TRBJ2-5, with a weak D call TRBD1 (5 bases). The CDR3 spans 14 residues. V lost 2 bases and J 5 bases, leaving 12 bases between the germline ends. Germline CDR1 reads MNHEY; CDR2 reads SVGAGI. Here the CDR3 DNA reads TGTGCCAGCAGTTACGTCCAGGGTGCGGAGACCCAGTACTTC. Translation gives CASSYVQGAETQYF.

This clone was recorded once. CDR3 amino acids: CASSLVTGKQAYEQYF. The CDR3 nucleotides are TGTGCCAGCAGCTTAGTGACAGGCAAGCAGGCCTACGAGCAGTACTTC. The V and J genes are TRBV11-2 and TRBJ2-7, with D perhaps matching TRBD1 (6 bases). Germline V gene sequence: CDR1 SGHAT, CDR2 FQNNGV. V lost 1 base, J lost 2 bases, and 15 bases lay in between. This CDR3 is built from 16 residues.

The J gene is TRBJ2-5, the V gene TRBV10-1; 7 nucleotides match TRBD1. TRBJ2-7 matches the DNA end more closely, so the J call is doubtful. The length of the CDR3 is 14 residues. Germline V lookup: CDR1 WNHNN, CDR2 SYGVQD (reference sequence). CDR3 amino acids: CASSEGTARYEQYF. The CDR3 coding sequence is TGCGCCAGCAGTGAGGGGACAGCCCGCTACGAGCAGTACTTC.

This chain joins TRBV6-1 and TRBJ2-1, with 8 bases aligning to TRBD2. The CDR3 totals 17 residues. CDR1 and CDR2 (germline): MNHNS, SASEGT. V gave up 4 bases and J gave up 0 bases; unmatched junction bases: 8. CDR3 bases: TGTGCCAGCAGTGTCTTCTCGGCGGGAGGCTCCTACAATGAGCAGTTCTTC. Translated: CASSVFSAGGSYNEQFF.

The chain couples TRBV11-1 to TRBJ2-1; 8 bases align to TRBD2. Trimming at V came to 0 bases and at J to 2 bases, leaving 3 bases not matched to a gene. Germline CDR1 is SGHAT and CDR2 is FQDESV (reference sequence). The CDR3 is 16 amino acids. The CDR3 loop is CASSLASGSTYNEQFF. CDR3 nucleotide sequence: TGTGCCAGCAGCTTAGCAAGCGGGAGCACCTACAATGAGCAGTTCTTC.

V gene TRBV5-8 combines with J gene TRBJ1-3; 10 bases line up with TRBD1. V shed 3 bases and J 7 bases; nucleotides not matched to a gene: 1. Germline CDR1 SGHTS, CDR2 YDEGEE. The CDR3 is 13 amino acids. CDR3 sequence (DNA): TGTGCCAGCAGCTGGGGACAGGGGAACACCATATATTTT. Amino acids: CASSWGQGNTIYF.

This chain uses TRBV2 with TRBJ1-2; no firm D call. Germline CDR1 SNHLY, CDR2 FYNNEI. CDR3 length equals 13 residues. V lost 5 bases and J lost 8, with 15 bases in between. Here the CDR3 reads CASSPADWQGYTF. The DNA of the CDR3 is TGTGCCAGCAGTCCAGCGGACTGGCAGGGCTACACCTTC.

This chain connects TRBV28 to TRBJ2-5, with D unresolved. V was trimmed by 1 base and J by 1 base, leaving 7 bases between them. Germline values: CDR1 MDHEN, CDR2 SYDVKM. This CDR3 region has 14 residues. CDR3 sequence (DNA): TGTGCCAGCAGTTTATTGGCCCCCCAAGAGACCCAGTACTTC. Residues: CASSLLAPQETQYF.